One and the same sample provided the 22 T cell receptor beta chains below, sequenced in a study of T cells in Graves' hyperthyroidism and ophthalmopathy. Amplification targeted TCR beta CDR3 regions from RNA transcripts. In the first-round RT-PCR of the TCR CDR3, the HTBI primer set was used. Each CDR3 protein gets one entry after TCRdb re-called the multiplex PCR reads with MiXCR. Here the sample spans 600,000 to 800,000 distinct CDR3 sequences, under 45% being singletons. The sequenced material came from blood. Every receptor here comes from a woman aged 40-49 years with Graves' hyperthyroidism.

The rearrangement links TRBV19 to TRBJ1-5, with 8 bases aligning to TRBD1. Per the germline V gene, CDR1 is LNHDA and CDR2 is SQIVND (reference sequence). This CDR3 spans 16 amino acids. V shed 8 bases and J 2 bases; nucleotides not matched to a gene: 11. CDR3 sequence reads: CASQWAPGQGNQPQHF. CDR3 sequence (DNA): TGTGCCAGTCAATGGGCCCCGGGACAGGGCAATCAGCCCCAGCATTTT.

The chain's CDR3 is CAISGNPDTDTQYF. CDR3 DNA: TGTGCCATCAGTGGCAACCCGGACACAGATACGCAGTATTTT. The V gene is TRBV10-3, the J gene TRBJ2-3; D is uncertain. The CDR3 is 14 amino acids. The germline gives CDR1 ENHRY, CDR2 SYGVKD. Trimming took off 4 bases at V and 2 bases at J, with 10 bases between the two ends.

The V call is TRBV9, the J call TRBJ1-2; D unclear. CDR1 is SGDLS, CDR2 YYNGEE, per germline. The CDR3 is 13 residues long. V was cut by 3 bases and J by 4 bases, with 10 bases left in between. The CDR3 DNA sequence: TGTGCCAGCAGCGGTAGAGACCTCTATGGCTACACCTTC. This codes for CASSGRDLYGYTF.

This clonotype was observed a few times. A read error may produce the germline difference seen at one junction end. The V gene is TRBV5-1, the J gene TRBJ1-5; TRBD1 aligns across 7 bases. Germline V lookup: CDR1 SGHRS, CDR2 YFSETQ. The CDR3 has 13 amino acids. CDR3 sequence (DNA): TGTGCCAGCAGCCAAGGGGGCGCACAGCCCCAGCATTTT. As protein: CASSQGGAQPQHF.

DNA of the CDR3: TGTGCCAGTAGTATAGTCCCAGGGATGACGTACGAGCAGTACTTC. Its protein product is CASSIVPGMTYEQYF. This rearrangement joins TRBV19 to TRBJ2-7, with D perhaps TRBD1 (5 bases). Trimming stripped 1 base from V and 4 bases from J, with 14 bases between. CDR3 length: 15 residues. Germline loops: CDR1 LNHDA, CDR2 SQIVND (reference sequence).

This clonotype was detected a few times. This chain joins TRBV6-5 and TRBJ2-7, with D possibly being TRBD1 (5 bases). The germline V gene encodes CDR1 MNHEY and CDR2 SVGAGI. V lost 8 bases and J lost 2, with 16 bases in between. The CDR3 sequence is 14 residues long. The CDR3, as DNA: TGTGCCAGCGGGTTGTTTAAGGGGCCCTACGAGCAGTACTTC. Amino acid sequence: CASGLFKGPYEQYF.

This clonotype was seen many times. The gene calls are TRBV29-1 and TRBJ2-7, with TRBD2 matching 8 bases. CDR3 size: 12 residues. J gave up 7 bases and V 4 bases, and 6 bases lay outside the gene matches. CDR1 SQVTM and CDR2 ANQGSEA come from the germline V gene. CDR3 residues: CSVGGGTREQYF. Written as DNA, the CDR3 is TGCAGCGTTGGAGGGGGGACTAGAGAGCAGTACTTC.

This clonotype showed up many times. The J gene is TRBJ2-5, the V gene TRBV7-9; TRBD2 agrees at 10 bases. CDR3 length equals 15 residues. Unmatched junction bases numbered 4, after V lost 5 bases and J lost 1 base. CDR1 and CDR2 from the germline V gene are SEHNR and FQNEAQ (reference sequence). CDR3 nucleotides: TGTGCCAGCAGCCCACTAGCGGGACGCCAAGAGACCCAGTACTTC. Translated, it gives CASSPLAGRQETQYF.

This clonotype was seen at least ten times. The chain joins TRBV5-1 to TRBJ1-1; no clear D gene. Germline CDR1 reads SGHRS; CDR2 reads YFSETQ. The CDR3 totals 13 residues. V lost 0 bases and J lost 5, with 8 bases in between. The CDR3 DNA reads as TGCGCCAGCAGCTTGGAGGGTAAGACTGAAGCTTTCTTT. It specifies CASSLEGKTEAFF.

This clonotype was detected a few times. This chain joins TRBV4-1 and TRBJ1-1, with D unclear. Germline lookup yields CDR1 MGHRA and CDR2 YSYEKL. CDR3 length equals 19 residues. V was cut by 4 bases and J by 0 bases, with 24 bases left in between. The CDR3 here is CASSPLGAKIRSLNTEAFF. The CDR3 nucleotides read TGCGCCAGCAGCCCCCTCGGCGCCAAGATCAGAAGCCTGAACACTGAAGCTTTCTTT.

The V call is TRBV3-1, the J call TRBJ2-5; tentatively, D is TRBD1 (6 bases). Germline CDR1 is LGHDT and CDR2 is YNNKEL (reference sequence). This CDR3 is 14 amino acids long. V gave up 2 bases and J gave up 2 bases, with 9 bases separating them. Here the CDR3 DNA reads TGTGCCAGCAGCCAAAGTCAGGGGCAAGAGACCCAGTACTTC. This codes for CASSQSQGQETQYF.

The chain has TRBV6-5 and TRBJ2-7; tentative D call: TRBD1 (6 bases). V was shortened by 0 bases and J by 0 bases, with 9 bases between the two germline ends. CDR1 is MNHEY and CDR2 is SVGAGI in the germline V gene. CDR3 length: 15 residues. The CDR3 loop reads CASSYSRGFSYEQYF. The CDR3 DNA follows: TGTGCCAGCAGTTACTCGAGGGGGTTCTCCTACGAGCAGTACTTC.

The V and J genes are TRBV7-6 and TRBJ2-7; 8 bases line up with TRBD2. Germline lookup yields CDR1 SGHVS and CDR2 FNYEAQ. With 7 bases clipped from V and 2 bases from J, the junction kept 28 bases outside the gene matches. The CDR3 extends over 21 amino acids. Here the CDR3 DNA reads TGTGCCAGCACCACGGGAGGGGGGGAGGGTTTTCGTGGAGAAAACCCCTACGAGCAGTACTTC. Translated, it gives CASTTGGGEGFRGENPYEQYF.

The CDR3: CASSWGKTYANTGELFF. Here the CDR3 DNA reads TGTGCCAGCAGTTGGGGGAAGACGTATGCGAACACCGGGGAGCTGTTTTTT. This chain connects TRBV6-5 to TRBJ2-2; D possibly matches TRBD1 or TRBD2 (5 bases each). This CDR3 region has 17 residues. The V gene lost 4 bases and the J gene lost 0 bases, with 15 bases spanning the gap. Germline V gene lookup returns CDR1 MNHEY and CDR2 SVGAGI.

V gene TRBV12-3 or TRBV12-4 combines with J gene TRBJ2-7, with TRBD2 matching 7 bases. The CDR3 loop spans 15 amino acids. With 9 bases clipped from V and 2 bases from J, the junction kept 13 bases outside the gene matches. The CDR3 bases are TGTGCCAGTAGGCGGACGGGAGGCAGGGCCTACGAGCAGTACTTC. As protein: CASRRTGGRAYEQYF.

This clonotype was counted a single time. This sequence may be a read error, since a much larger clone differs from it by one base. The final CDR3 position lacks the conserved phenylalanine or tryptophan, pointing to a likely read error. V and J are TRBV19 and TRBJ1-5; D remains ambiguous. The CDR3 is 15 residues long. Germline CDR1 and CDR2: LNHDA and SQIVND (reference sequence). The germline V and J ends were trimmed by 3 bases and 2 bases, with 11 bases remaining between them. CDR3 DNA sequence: TGTGCCAGTAGTATTTTAAGGCAGGGCAATCAGCCCCAGCATTCT. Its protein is CASSILRQGNQPQHS.

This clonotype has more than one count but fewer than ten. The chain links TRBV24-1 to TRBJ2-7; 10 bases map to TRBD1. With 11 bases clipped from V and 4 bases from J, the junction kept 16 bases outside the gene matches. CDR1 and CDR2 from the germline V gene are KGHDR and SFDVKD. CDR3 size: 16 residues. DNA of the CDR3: TGTGCCAGCAGCCCCCCCGTGGGACAGGGGATGTACGAGCAGTACTTC. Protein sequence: CASSPPVGQGMYEQYF.

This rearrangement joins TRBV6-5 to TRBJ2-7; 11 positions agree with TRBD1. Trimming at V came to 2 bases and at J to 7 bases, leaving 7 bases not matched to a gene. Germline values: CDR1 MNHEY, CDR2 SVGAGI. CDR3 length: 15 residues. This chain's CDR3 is CASSYIGQGAGEQYF. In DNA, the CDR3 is TGTGCCAGCAGTTACATTGGACAGGGGGCGGGGGAGCAGTACTTC.

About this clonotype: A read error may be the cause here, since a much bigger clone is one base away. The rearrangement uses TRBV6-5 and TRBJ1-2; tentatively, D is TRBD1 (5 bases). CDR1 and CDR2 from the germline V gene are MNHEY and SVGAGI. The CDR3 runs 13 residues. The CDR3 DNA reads TGTGCCAGCAGTCGGACATCTTCTTATGGCTACGCCTTC. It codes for CASSRTSSYGYAF.

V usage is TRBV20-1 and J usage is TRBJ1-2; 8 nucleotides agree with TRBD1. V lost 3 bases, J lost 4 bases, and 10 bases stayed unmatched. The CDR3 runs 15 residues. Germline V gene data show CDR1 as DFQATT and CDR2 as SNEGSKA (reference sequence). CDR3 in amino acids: CSARNDRGEIYGYTF. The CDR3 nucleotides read TGCAGTGCTAGGAACGACAGGGGCGAGATCTATGGCTACACCTTC.

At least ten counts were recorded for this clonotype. The CDR3 loop reads CAISEAFSSGANVLTF. DNA for the CDR3: TGTGCCATCAGTGAGGCCTTCAGCTCTGGGGCCAACGTCCTGACTTTC. The gene calls are TRBV10-3 and TRBJ2-6, with D hard to call. V dropped 2 bases and J dropped 0 bases, with 8 bases sitting between them. The germline V gene encodes CDR1 ENHRY and CDR2 SYGVKD. The CDR3 loop spans 16 amino acids.

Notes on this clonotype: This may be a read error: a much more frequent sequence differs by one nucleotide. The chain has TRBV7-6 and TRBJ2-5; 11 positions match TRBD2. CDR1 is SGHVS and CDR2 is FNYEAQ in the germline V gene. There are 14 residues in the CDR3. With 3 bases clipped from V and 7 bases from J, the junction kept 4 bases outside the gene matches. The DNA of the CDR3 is TGTGCCAGCAGCTTTAGCGGGAGGGAAGGGACCCAGTACTTC. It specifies CASSFSGREGTQYF.